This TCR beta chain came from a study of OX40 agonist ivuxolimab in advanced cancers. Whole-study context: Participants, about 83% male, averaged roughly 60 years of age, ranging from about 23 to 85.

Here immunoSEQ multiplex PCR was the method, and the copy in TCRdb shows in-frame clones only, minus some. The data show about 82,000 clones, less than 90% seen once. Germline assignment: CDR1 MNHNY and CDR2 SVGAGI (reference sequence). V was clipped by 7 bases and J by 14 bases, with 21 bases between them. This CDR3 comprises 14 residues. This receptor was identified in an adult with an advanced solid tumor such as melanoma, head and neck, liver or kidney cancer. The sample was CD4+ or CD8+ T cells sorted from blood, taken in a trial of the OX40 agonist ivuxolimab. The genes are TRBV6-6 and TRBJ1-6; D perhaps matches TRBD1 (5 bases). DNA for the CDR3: TGTGCCAGCACCCTCCCGCAGGGCGACATCACCCTCCACTTT. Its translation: CASTLPQGDITLHF.